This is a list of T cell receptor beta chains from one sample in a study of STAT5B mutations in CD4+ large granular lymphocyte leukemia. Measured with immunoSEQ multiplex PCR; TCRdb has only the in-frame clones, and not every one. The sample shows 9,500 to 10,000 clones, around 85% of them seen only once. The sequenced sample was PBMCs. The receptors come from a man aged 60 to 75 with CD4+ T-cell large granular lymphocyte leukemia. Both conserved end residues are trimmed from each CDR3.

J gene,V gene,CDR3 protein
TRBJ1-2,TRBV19,ASKSGAGTAYGYT
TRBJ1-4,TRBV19,ASSPPGQSNEKLF
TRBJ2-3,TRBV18,ASSPGTQISDTQY
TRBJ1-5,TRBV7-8,ASSLVGGKHQPQH
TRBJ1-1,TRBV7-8,ASSLVIVTEAF
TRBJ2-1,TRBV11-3,ASSFTPPSGQF
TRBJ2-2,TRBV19,ASSMIGLAGAGELF
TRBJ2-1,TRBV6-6,ASTRDRVGNEQF
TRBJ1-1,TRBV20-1,SAQTAQAF
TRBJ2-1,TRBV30,AWGQTNEQF
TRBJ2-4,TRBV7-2,ASSLDAKNIQY
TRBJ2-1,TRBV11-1,ASSLGSGGPGLGNEQF
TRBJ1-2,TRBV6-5,ASSYQDRGYGYT
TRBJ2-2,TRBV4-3,ASSQLGGELF
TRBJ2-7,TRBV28,ASSETGDAYEQY
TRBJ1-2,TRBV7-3,ASSLKGGPNYGYT
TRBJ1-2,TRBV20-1,SARDPRTYT
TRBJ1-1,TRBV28,ASSPGQGKSAF
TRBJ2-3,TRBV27,ASRYLGPTDTQY
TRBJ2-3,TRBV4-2,ASSHPPTDSGNTDTQY
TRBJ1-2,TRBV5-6,ASSLLMGPGGYT
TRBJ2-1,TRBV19,ASKLTGTKYNEQF
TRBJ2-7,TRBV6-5,ASKYSGQGAYEQY
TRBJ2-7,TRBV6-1,ASRGGAGGPYEQY
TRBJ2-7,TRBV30,AWFGSVASPYPYEQY
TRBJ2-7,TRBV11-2,ASTPSGSIYEQY
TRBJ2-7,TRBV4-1,ASSGTYEADEQY